A selection of T cell receptor beta chains follows, all from one sample in a study of regulatory T cells in long-lasting Graves disease. TCRdb processed the multiplex PCR reads anew with MiXCR; each CDR3 protein has one entry. This sample yields about 350,000 distinct CDR3 sequences, of which over 15% are seen a single time; roughly 27% belongs to the top ten. Separately, the same data were catalogued under a study of T cells in Graves' hyperthyroidism and ophthalmopathy.

The material was peripheral blood mononuclear cells (PBMCs), obtained at new diagnosis, from a patient treated with antithyroid drugs. Source of these receptors: a man aged 35 to 55 with Graves disease. The CDR3 runs from the conserved cysteine through the conserved F or W. Size values are once, few and many counts, or a class for expanded clones, and some rows have none.

v_call	j_call	clone_size	cdr3_aa
TRBV6-1	TRBJ1-2	few	CASRRGLYGYTF
TRBV3-1	TRBJ2-1	many	CASSTWTDYNEQFF
TRBV10-3	TRBJ1-3	-	CAIGESGNTIYF
TRBV2	TRBJ2-7	many	CASWAGTPPYEQYF
TRBV7-8	TRBJ1-1	many	CASSSYSRTVTEAFF
TRBV14	TRBJ2-1	-	CASSQLAGGLYNEQFF
TRBV5-1	TRBJ1-4	many	CASSGQGALNEKLFF
TRBV20-1	TRBJ2-3	many	CSARERGSTDTQYF
TRBV20-1	TRBJ1-2	-	CSARDSGTGGSYGYTF
TRBV7-2	TRBJ2-2	many	CASSLPPGGANTGELFF
TRBV5-1	TRBJ2-1	many	CASSPGDSYNEQFF
TRBV12-3/TRBV12-4	TRBJ2-1	many	CASRQGVRNEQFF
TRBV11-3	TRBJ1-1	many	CASSSEDRLGGTEAFF
TRBV4-1	TRBJ2-7	-	CASSQNTGTVKYEQYF
TRBV7-2	TRBJ2-5	many	CASSPGVGQETQYF
TRBV6-2/TRBV6-3	TRBJ2-5	many	CASSSPGREETQYF
TRBV5-6	TRBJ1-1	few	CASSLFSPDVSTEAFF
TRBV6-1	TRBJ2-2	many	CASSNGQSTGELFF
TRBV24-1	TRBJ2-2	-	CATSDSGQGEVGELFF
TRBV7-2	TRBJ2-5	many	CASSLGSTIAVTQYF
TRBV20-1	TRBJ1-2	few	CSARGPTGLVNYGYTF
TRBV11-3	TRBJ2-3	many	CASSLAFRTGTQYF
TRBV20-1	TRBJ2-7	-	CSARFGLATSYEQYF
TRBV14	TRBJ2-6	-	CASSHLRDAVSGANVLTF
TRBV5-1	TRBJ1-6	-	CASSQGQGYSPLHF
TRBV12-5	TRBJ1-2	-	CASGLGTGTGYTF
TRBV4-3	TRBJ2-7	many	CASSQDLAGFPAEQYF
TRBV3-1	TRBJ2-1	few	CASSQDNAPHNEQFF
TRBV30	TRBJ1-1	many	CASQRTENTEAFF
TRBV7-2	TRBJ2-1	many	CASSLAGGGSSYNEQFF
TRBV5-1	TRBJ2-4	many	CASSGGPAKNIQYF
TRBV2	TRBJ1-6	few	CASSRTAGYSPLHF
TRBV2	TRBJ2-5	few	CASSDPRTGLGETQYF
TRBV5-6	TRBJ1-2	-	CASSTGSTYGYTF
TRBV20-1	TRBJ1-5	-	CSARPYRDSNPNQPQHF
TRBV19	TRBJ2-3	many	CASSSGGDTQYF
TRBV10-3	TRBJ1-5	many	CAISLDGTGYQPQHF
TRBV10-2	TRBJ1-6	many	CASRRQGAMKSPLHF
TRBV6-2/TRBV6-3	TRBJ2-1	once	CAIAFGTSGSDEQFF
TRBV10-3	TRBJ1-1	-	CAISESNSQNTEAFF
TRBV7-2	TRBJ1-6	many	CASSLQGNSPLHF
TRBV9	TRBJ2-3	-	CASSVGVAGGFTDTQYF
TRBV3-1	TRBJ2-1	few	CASSHRLASYNEQFF
TRBV5-1	TRBJ1-5	-	CASRRPRGSKQPQHF
TRBV5-4	TRBJ2-1	few	CASSPGGALKNEQFF
TRBV5-1	TRBJ2-7	many	CASSLMHITRYEQYF
TRBV30	TRBJ2-1	-	CAWRLGGAYNEQFF
TRBV7-2	TRBJ2-2	-	CASGTSGGAGELFF
TRBV2	TRBJ1-6	-	CARQGPPDGALHF
TRBV6-1	TRBJ2-3	-	CASSVSGGAPDTQYF
TRBV20-1	TRBJ1-5	many	CSARDRGTGESPQHF